This T cell receptor beta chain was captured by sequencing in a study of control samples from healthy donors and cancer patients. TCRdb keeps only in-frame clones here, not all; method: immunoSEQ multiplex PCR. This sample yields about 180,000 clones, of which 90% are seen a single time; 1.4% belongs to the top ten. This clone was counted only a few times. CDR1 and CDR2 from the germline V gene are SGHNT and YYREEE (reference sequence). Trimming took off 1 base at V and 2 bases at J, with 6 bases between the two ends. This CDR3 comprises 13 residues. The chain couples TRBV5-4 to TRBJ2-5, with D hard to call. Sequenced sample: blood. The source of this sequence is a woman between 45 and 60 years old in good health. The CDR3 DNA is TGTGCCAGCAGCTTGATAACTCAAGAGACCCAGTACTTC. Translating it yields CASSLITQETQYF.